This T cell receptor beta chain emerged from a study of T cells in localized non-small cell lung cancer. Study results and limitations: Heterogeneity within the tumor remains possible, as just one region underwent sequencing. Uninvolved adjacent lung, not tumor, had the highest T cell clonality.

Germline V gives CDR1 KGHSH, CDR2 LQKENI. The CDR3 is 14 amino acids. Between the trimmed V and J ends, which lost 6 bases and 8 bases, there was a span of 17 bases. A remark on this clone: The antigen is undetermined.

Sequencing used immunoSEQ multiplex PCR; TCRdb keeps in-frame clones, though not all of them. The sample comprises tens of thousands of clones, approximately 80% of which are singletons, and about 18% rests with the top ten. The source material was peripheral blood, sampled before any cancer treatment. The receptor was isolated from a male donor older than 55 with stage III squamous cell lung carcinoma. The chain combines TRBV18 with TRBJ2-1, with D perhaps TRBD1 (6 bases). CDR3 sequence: CASSFRTAQDEQFF. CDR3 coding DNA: TGTGCCAGCTCCTTTAGGACAGCACAGGATGAGCAGTTCTTC.